This T cell receptor beta chain derives from a study of CD8 T cells in Susac syndrome. Reverse transcription of about 0.5 to 1 ug RNA was carried out with random hexamers. Across 54 Vbeta and 13 Jbeta, immunoSEQ multiplex PCR amplified TCR beta CDR3. TCRdb recomputed calls from the immunoSEQ multiplex PCR reads with MiXCR, one row per CDR3 protein. The sample shows 150,000 to 180,000 distinct CDR3 sequences, roughly 94% of them seen only once. The CDR3 sequence is 14 residues long. V was pared by 4 bases and J by 7 bases, with 7 bases of the junction left unmatched. CDR1 and CDR2 from the germline V gene are LGHDT and YNNKEL (reference sequence).

This sequence originates from a human donor with multiple sclerosis. The genes are TRBV3-1 and TRBJ1-5, with 7 bases that match TRBD1. Sequenced sample: CD8+ T cells from PBMCs. DNA for the CDR3: TGTGCCAGCAGCCGACAGGGATCACGGCAGCCCCAGCATTTT. Protein: CASSRQGSRQPQHF.